The T cell receptor beta chain described here comes from a study of cytomegalovirus exposure and HLA in healthy donors. A multiplex PCR was run with 60 Vbeta primers and 13 Jbeta primers. Sequencing was performed with immunoSEQ multiplex PCR; in TCRdb, only in-frame clones are kept and a portion is missing. The table records about 200,000 clones, more than 75% of them present only once. The CDR3 runs to 18 residues. The germline V gene encodes CDR1 SGHDN and CDR2 FVKESK. V lost 4 bases, J lost 4 bases, and 23 bases lay in between. In the case of this clone: Its antigen is undetermined.

Study-wide results and limits: In a later analysis, TCR beta V- and J-gene trimming showed a link to a missense DCLRE1C variant.

This clonotype was sampled from a woman aged 30 to 39 in good health and CMV-seropositive. This chain joins TRBV14 and TRBJ1-5; no reliable D call. Sequencing was done on a sample of PBMCs. Here the CDR3 reads CASSPIPRSRFSNQPQHF. CDR3 nucleotides: TGTGCCAGCAGCCCCATTCCAAGGTCCAGGTTCAGTAATCAGCCCCAGCATTTT.